The 2 T cell receptor beta chains listed next were all sequenced from one sample in a study of CXCR3-negative and CXCR3-positive naive CD8 T cells. Study-level findings and limits: When CXCR3-positive naive cells were set against CXCR3-negative naive cells, the former had more hydrophobic TRB CDR3s.

Libraries of TRB cDNA were made by 5' RACE and carried UMIs. TCRdb reprocessed the 5' RACE reads, with one entry per CDR3 protein and no DNA. With under 75,000 distinct CDR3 sequences in the sample, the ten largest clones hold just over 0.7%. These TCRs are of unknown antigen specificity. What was sequenced was naive CXCR3+ CD8+ T cells from blood. The subset denotes: CD45RO-CCR7+CD27+CD95- naive CD8+ T cells expressing CXCR3 (TNR3+). The source is a human donor in good health. Some clones in this sample may be carry-over from other donors' samples.

The rearrangement links TRBV29-1 to TRBJ2-7; TCRdb selects TRBD1, and the lack of DNA leaves this call unchecked. Germline V lookup: CDR1 SQVTM, CDR2 ANQGSEA. This CDR3 region has 11 residues. CDR3 region: CSVVRQGIWYF.

The chain recombines TRBV5-1 with TRBJ2-7. The germline CDR1 and CDR2 sequences are SGHRS and YFSETQ. The CDR3 contains 13 residues. Here the CDR3 reads CASGYPDSYEQYF.